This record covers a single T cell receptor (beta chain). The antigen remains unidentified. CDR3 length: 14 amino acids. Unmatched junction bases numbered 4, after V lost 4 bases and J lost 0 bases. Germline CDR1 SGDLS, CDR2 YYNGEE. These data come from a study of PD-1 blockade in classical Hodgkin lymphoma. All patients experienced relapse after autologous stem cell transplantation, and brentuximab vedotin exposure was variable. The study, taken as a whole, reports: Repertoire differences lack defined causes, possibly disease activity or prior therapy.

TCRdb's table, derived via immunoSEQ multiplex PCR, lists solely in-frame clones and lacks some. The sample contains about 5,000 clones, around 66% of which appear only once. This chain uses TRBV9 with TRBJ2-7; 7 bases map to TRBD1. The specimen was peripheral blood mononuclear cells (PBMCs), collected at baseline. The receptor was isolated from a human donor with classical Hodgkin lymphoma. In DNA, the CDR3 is TGTGCCAGCAGCCCGCGACAGGGCTCCTACGAGCAGTACTTC. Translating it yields CASSPRQGSYEQYF.